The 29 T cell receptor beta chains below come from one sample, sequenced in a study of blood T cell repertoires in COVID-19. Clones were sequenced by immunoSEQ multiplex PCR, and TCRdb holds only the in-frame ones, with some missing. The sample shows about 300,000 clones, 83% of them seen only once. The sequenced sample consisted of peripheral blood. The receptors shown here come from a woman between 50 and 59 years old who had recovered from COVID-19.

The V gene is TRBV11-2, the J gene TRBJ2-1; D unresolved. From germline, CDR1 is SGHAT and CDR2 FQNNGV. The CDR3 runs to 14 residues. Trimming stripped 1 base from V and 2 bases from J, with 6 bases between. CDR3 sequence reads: CASSLVPAYNEQFF. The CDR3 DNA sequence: TGTGCCAGCAGCTTAGTCCCAGCCTACAATGAGCAGTTCTTC. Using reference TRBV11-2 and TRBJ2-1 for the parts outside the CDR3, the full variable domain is EAGVAQSPRYKIIEKRQSVAFWCNPISGHATLYWYQQILGQGPKLLIQFQNNGVVDDSQLPKDRFSAERLKGVDSTLKIQPAKLEDSAVYLCASSLVPAYNEQFFGPGTRLTVL.

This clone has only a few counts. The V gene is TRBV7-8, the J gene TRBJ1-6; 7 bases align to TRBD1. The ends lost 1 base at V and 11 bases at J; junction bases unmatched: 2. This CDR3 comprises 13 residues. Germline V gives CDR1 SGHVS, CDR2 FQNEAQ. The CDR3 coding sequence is TGTGCCAGCAGCTTAGGACAGGGTCCACCCCTCCACTTT. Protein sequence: CASSLGQGPPLHF.

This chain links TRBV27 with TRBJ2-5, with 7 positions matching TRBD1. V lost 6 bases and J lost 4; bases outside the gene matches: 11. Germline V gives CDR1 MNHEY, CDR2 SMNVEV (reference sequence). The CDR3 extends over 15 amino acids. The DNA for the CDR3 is TGTGCCAGCAGCGCCTCGGTTCGGACAGGAGAGACCCAGTACTTC. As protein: CASSASVRTGETQYF.

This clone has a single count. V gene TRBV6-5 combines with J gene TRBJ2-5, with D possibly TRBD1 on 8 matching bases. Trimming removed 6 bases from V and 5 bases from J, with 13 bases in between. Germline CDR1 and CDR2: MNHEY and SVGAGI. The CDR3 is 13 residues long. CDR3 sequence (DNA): TGTGCCAGCAGAGGACAGGGAGGGGAGACCCAGTACTTC. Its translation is CASRGQGGETQYF.

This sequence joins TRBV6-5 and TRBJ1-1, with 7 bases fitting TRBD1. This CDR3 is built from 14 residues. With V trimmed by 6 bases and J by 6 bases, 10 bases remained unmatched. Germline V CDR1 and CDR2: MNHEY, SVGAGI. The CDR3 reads CASRTPGGVAEAFF. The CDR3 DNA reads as TGTGCCAGCAGGACCCCAGGGGGTGTTGCTGAAGCTTTCTTT.

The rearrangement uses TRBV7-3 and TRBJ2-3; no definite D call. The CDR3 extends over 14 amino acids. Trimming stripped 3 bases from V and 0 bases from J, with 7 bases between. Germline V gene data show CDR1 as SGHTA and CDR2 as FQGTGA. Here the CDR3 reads CASSFSPSTDTQYF. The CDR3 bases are TGTGCCAGCAGCTTTTCCCCAAGCACAGATACGCAGTATTTT.

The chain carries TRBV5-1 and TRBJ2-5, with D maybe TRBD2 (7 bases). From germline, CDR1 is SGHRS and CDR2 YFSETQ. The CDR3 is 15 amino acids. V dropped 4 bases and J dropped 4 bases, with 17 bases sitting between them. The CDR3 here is CASSPLGGAGETQYF. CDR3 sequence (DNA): TGCGCCAGCAGCCCCCTAGGGGGGGCCGGAGAGACCCAGTACTTC.

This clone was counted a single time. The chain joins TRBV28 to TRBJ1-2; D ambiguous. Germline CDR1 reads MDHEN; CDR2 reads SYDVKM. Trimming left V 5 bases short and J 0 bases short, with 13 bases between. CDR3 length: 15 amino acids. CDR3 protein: CASSGSSPANYGYTF. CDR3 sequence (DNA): TGTGCCAGCAGTGGAAGTAGCCCAGCTAACTATGGCTACACCTTC.

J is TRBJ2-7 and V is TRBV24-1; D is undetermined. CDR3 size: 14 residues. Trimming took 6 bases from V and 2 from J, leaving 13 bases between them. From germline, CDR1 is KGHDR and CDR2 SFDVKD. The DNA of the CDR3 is TGTGCCACCAGTTCAGGTCACAGCCCCTACGAGCAGTACTTC. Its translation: CATSSGHSPYEQYF.

CDR3 amino acids: CAWRGTGNTGELFF. CDR3 nucleotide sequence: TGTGCCTGGAGGGGGACAGGGAACACCGGGGAGCTGTTTTTT. The V call is TRBV30, the J call TRBJ2-2; 8 nucleotides align to TRBD1. The CDR3 length is 14 residues. The V and J ends lost 3 bases and 1 base, in that order; junction bases with no gene match: 1. Germline V lookup: CDR1 GTSNPN, CDR2 SVGIG (reference sequence). The full variable domain, in which reference TRBV30 and TRBJ2-2 provide the parts outside the CDR3, is SQTIHQWPATLVQPVGSPLSLECTVEGTSNPNLYWYRQAAGRGLQLLFYSVGIGQISSEVPQNLSASRPQDRQFILSSKKLLLSDSGFYLCAWRGTGNTGELFFGEGSRLTVL.

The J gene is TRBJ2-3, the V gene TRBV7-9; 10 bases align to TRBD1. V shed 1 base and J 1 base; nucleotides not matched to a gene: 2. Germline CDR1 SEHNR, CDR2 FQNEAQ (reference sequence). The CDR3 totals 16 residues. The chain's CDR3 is CASSLGGTGGTDTQYF. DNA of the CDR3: TGTGCCAGCAGCTTAGGGGGGACAGGGGGCACAGATACGCAGTATTTT.

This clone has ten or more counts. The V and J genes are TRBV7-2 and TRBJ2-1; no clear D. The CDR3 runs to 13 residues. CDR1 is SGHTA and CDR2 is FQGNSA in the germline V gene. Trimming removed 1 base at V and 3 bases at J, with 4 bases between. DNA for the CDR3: TGTGCCAGCAGCTTAGGGAGCTACAATGAGCAGTTCTTC. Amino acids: CASSLGSYNEQFF.

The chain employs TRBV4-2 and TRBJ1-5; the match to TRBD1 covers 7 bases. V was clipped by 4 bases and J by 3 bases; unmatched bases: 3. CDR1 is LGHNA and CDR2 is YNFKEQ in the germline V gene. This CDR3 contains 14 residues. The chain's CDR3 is CASSPQGYNQPQHF. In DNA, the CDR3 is TGTGCCAGCAGCCCACAGGGGTACAATCAGCCCCAGCATTTT.

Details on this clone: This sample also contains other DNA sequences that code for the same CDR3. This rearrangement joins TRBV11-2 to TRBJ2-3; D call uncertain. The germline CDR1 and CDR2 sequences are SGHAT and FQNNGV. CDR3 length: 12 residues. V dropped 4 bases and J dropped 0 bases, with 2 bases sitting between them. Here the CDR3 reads CASSSSTDTQYF. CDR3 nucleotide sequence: TGTGCCAGCAGCTCAAGCACAGATACGCAGTATTTT.

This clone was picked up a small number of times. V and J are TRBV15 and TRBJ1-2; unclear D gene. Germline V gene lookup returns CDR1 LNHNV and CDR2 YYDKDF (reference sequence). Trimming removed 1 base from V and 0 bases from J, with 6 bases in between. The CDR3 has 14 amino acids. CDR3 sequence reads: CATSRGQTNYGYTF. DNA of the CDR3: TGTGCCACCAGCAGAGGGCAGACTAACTATGGCTACACCTTC.

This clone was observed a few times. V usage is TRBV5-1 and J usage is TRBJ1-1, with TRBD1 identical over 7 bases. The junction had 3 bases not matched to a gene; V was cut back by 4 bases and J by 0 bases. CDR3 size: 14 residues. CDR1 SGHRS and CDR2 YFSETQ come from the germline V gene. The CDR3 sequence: CASSMGQLNTEAFF. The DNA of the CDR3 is TGCGCCAGCAGCATGGGACAGCTGAACACTGAAGCTTTCTTT.

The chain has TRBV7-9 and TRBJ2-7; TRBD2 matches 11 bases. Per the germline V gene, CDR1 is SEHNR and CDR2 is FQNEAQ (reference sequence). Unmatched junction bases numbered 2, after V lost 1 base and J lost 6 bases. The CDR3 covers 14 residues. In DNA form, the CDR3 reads TGTGCCAGCAGCTTAGGACTAGCGGGGTTCGAGCAGTACTTC. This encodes CASSLGLAGFEQYF.

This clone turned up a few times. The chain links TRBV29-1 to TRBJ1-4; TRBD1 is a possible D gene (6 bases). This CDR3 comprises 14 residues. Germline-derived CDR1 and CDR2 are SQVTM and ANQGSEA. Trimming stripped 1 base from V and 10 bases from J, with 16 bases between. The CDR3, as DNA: TGCAGCGTTGAAGCCACTAACAGGGACGGAAAACTGTTTTTT. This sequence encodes CSVEATNRDGKLFF.

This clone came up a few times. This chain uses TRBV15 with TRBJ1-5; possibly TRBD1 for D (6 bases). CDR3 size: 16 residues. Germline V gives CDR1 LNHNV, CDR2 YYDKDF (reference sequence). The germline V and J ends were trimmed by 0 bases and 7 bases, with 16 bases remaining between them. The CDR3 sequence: CATSRDVGGGLQPQHF. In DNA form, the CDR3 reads TGTGCCACCAGCAGAGATGTGGGAGGGGGTTTGCAGCCCCAGCATTTT.

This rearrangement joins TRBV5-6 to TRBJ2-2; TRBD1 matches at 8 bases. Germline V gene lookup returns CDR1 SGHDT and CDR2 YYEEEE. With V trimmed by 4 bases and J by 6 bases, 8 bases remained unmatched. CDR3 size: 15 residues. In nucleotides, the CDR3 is TGTGCCAGCAGCCCGGACAGGGTTGGGGCCGGGGAGCTGTTTTTT. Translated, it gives CASSPDRVGAGELFF.

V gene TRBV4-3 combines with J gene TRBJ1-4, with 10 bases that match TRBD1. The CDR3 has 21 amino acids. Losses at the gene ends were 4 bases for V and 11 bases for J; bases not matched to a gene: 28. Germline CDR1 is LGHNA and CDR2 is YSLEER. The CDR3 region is CASSPGTGVMLEPKGTRKLFF. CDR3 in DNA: TGCGCCAGCAGCCCCGGGACAGGGGTGATGTTGGAGCCGAAGGGGACTCGGAAACTGTTTTTT.

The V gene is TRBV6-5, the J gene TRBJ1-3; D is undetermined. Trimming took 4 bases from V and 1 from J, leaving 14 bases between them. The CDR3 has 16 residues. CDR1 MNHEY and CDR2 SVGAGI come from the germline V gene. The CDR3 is CASSFIMTRSGNTIYF. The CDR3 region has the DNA TGTGCCAGCAGTTTCATAATGACCAGGTCTGGAAACACCATATATTTT.

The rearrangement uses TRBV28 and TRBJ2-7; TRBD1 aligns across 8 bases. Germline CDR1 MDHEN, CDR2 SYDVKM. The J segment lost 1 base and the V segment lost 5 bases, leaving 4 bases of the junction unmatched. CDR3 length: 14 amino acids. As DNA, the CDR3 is TGTGCCAGCAGTCCGTGGACAGGGTCCTACGAGCAGTACTTC. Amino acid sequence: CASSPWTGSYEQYF.

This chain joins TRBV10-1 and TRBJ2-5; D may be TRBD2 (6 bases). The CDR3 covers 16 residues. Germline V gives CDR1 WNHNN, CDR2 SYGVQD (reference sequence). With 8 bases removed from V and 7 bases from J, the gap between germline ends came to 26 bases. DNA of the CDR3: TGCGCCAGCGCTGAGGAGGACTACCACGTTTTGGGGACCCAGTACTTC. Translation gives CASAEEDYHVLGTQYF.

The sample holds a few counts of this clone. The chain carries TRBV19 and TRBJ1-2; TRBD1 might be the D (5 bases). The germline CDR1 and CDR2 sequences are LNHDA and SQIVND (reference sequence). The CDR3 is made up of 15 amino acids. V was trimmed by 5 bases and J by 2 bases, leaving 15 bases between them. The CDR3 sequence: CASSPSEGVNYGYTF. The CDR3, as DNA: TGTGCCAGTAGTCCCTCGGAAGGGGTGAACTATGGCTACACCTTC.

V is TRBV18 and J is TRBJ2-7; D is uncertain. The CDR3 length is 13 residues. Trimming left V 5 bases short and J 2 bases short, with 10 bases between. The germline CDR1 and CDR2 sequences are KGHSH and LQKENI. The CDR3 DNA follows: TGTGCCAGCTCAGAGCGCGTTCCCTACGAGCAGTACTTC. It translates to CASSERVPYEQYF.

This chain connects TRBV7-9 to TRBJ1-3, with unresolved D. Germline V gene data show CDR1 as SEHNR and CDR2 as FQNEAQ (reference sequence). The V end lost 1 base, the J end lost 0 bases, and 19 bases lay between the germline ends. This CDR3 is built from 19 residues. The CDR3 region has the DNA TGTGCCAGCAGCTTAGAATCGGCCGAACTAATCCTCTCTGGAAACACCATATATTTT. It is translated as CASSLESAELILSGNTIYF.

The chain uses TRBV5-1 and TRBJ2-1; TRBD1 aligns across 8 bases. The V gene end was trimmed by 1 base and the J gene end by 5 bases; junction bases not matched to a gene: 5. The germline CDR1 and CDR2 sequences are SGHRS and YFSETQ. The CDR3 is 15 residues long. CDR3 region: CASSLQGASHNEQFF. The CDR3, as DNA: TGCGCCAGCAGCTTGCAGGGGGCGAGTCACAATGAGCAGTTCTTC. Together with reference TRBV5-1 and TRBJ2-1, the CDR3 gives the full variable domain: KAGVTQTPRYLIKTRGQQVTLSCSPISGHRSVSWYQQTPGQGLQFLFEYFSETQRNKGNFPGRFSGRQFSNSRSEMNVSTLELGDSALYLCASSLQGASHNEQFFGPGTRLTVL.

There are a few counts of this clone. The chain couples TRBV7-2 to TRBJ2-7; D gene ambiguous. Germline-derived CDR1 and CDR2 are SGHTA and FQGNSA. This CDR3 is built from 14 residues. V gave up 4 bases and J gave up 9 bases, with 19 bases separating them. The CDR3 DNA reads TGTGCCAGCAGCTCCCGTCCGCTAGATAGTCCGCAGTACTTC. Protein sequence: CASSSRPLDSPQYF.